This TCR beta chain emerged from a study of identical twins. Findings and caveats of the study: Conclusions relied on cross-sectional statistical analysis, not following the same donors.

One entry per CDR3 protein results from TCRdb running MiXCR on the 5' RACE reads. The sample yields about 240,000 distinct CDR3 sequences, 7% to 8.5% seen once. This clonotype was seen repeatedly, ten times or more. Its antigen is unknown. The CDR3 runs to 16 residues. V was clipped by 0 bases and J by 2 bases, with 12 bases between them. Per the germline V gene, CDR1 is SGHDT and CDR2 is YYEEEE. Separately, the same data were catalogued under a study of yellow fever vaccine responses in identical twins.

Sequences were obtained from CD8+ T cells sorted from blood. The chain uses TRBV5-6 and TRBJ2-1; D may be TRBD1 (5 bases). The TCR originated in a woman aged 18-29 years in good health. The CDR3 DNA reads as TGTGCCAGCAGCTTGGCCGGGTCGGACACCTACAATGAGCAGTTCTTC. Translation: CASSLAGSDTYNEQFF.